This TCR beta chain is drawn from a study of T-cell reconstitution after alpha-beta-depleted transplantation in children. There are many counts of this clonotype. What it binds is not known. During its preparation, the TCRbeta library received unique molecular identifiers. Using its own MiXCR run on the PCR reads, TCRdb lists one record per CDR3 protein. The table includes roughly 100,000 distinct CDR3 sequences, around 6.1% detected once. Notes on the study in general: Surviving recipient cells, namely T cells and thymic progenitors, were the source of high day-60 TCRbeta diversity in some patients.

CDR3 length: 16 residues. The V gene end was trimmed by 2 bases and the J gene end by 1 base; junction bases not matched to a gene: 3. CDR1 is MDHEN and CDR2 is SYDVKM in the germline V gene. The rearrangement joins TRBV28 to TRBJ2-7, with 12 bases lining up with TRBD2. The sample consisted of PBMCs, mostly from graft donor cells, taken 60 days after TCRalphabeta/CD19-depleted stem cell transplant. The receptor was derived from a female patient aged 2 to 10 who had a stem cell transplant for Fanconi anemia, so the T cells may come from the graft donor. The DNA of the CDR3 is TGTGCCAGCAGTTTAGCGGGGACTAGCGGGTCCTACGAGCAGTACTTC. It encodes CASSLAGTSGSYEQYF.